This T cell receptor beta chain was recovered during a study of blood T cell repertoires in COVID-19. This CDR3 has 15 residues. V trimming: 6 bases; J trimming: 3 bases; junction bases outside the gene matches: 8. In germline, CDR1 is MDHEN, CDR2 SYDVKM. Data came from immunoSEQ multiplex PCR; TCRdb stores just in-frame clones and leaves some out. The sample gives more than 85,000 clones, 70% to 85% of which show up once; roughly 7.9% is in the top ten. The sample taken for sequencing was peripheral blood. The sequence came from an elderly woman with active or convalescent COVID-19. The chain uses TRBV28 and TRBJ1-3; 7 nucleotides agree with TRBD1. Written as DNA, the CDR3 is TGTGCCAGCAGCCCAGGACAGGAAATTGGAAACACCATATATTTT. Translating it yields CASSPGQEIGNTIYF.